The text below deals with one T cell receptor (beta chain). This entry belongs to a study of shared clonotypes between healthy human individuals. The CDR3 contains 10 residues. Trimming pared 8 bases from V and 12 bases from J, leaving 13 bases between. It was CD45RO-negative cells, positively selected for CCR7, that made up naive CD8 cells, with terminally differentiated effector memory CD45RA+ cells excluded. Deep was the level at which the assay was run. Each replicate PCR on the sorted subsets used around 200 ng DNA (around 30,000 T cell genomes). TCRdb's copy holds only in-frame clones and misses some; the assay was immunoSEQ multiplex PCR. This sample has hundreds of thousands of clones, with roughly 96% found just once.

V is TRBV23-1 and J is TRBJ1-2; D gene uncertain. TRBV23-1 is an ORF, and what it does is uncertain. Sequences were obtained from naive CD8+ T cells sorted from blood. This sequence originates from a woman aged 25 to 39 in good health. This CDR3 is CASLRGYNTF. The DNA of the CDR3 is TGCGCCAGCCTTCGGGGATACAACACCTTC.